These T cell receptor beta chains were read from a single sample in a study of response to subunit inactivated influenza vaccine. TCRdb re-called the RT-PCR reads with MiXCR, one entry per CDR3 protein. The data contain a few hundred thousand distinct CDR3 sequences, roughly 15% of them singletons. The source material was PBMCs from blood, sampled approximately 13 days after vaccination. Receptors were obtained from a man in his fifties or sixties who received an inactivated influenza vaccine. Both conserved end residues are part of each CDR3. The D gene is left open where the match is weak. The size entry is marked missing in some rows and otherwise reads once, few, many or a size class.

J	V	size	D	CDR3	DNA
TRBJ1-2	TRBV5-1	NA	NA	CASSLDGTVANYGYTF	TGCGCCAGCAGCTTGGACGGGACGGTAGCTAACTATGGCTACACCTTC
TRBJ2-5	TRBV28	many	NA	CASNIRRTPKETQYF	TGTGCCAGCAATATACGACGGACACCAAAAGAGACCCAGTACTTC
TRBJ2-2	TRBV10-3	NA	TRBD2	CAISESSPGGDTGELFF	TGTGCCATCAGTGAGTCGTCGCCGGGAGGGGACACCGGGGAGCTGTTTTTT
TRBJ2-7	TRBV15	few	NA	CATSRGDSSSYEQYF	TGTGCCACCAGCAGAGGGGACTCCTCCTCCTACGAGCAGTACTTC
TRBJ2-7	TRBV20-1	few	TRBD1	CSARDRQGAGSYEQYF	TGCAGTGCTAGAGATCGGCAGGGGGCTGGATCCTACGAGCAGTACTTC
TRBJ2-4	TRBV29-1	NA	TRBD1	CSVSRGQSKNIQYF	TGCAGCGTTTCGAGGGGACAGTCCAAAAACATTCAGTACTTC
TRBJ2-7	TRBV18	few	NA	CASSPGDMPYEQYF	TGTGCCAGCTCACCGGGGGACATGCCCTACGAGCAGTACTTC
TRBJ1-6	TRBV6-2/TRBV6-3	few	TRBD1	CASSIGTANSPLHF	TGTGCCAGCAGCATCGGGACAGCTAATTCACCCCTCCACTTT
TRBJ2-6	TRBV7-9	NA	NA	CASSLLFSGANVLTF	TGTGCCAGCAGCTTATTGTTCTCTGGGGCCAACGTCCTGACTTTC
TRBJ1-1	TRBV6-5	few	NA	CASSFGVRVPRTEAFF	TGTGCCAGCAGTTTCGGAGTAAGGGTGCCGCGGACTGAAGCTTTCTTT
TRBJ2-1	TRBV4-1	few	NA	CASSQESNEQFF	TGCGCCAGCAGCCAAGAGAGCAATGAGCAGTTCTTC
TRBJ2-7	TRBV12-3/TRBV12-4	NA	TRBD2	CASRRSSGGYEQYF	TGTGCCAGCAGGCGATCTAGCGGGGGCTACGAGCAGTACTTC
TRBJ2-5	TRBV7-2	many	NA	CASSYGGIQYF	TGTGCCAGCAGCTATGGGGGGATCCAGTACTTC
TRBJ1-1	TRBV19	few	NA	CASSIERGVRRTEAFF	TGTGCCAGTAGTATAGAGCGGGGTGTGAGAAGGACTGAAGCTTTCTTT
TRBJ1-2	TRBV4-1	few	NA	CASSQDVRSNYGYTF	TGCGCCAGCAGCCAAGACGTCAGGAGTAACTATGGCTACACCTTC
TRBJ2-2	TRBV29-1	few	NA	CSVEQRRAGELFF	TGCAGCGTTGAACAGAGACGAGCCGGGGAGCTGTTTTTT